This T cell receptor (beta chain) is drawn from a study of T cell changes during pregnancy in multiple sclerosis. In germline, CDR1 is SGHTA, CDR2 FQGNSA. The CDR3 covers 15 residues. The ends lost 7 bases at V and 2 bases at J; junction bases unmatched: 6. This table comes from immunoSEQ multiplex PCR, and its TCRdb copy is limited to in-frame clones, with some not included. The sample lists more than 30,000 clones, around nine tenths seen once, with 0.3% to 0.4% in the top ten. The V and J genes are TRBV7-2 and TRBJ2-1, with 9 bases lining up with TRBD2. The receptor was isolated from a female donor in good health, enrolled as a control in a pregnancy study. The sample consisted of CD4+ T cells from peripheral blood mononuclear cells, taken in the third trimester of pregnancy. The CDR3 spells CASTLSSGAYNEQFF. The CDR3 DNA sequence: TGTGCCAGCACCTTGTCTAGCGGGGCCTACAATGAGCAGTTCTTC.